The text below deals with one T cell receptor (beta chain). The antigen this receptor binds is unknown. Nothing much larger sits one base from this clone, and base qualities are not available. The CDR3 spans 14 residues, from the cysteine through the phenylalanine. Only the CDR3 part of the read is kept: 42 bases, read in frame from the first base. V loses 3 bases of germline sequence and J loses 1 base, and the interval between the two ends is 9 bases. CDR1 LNHDA and CDR2 SQIVND were looked up in the germline V gene (reference sequence). This sample was included in a study of blood T cell repertoires in COVID-19 (dated by TCRdb to the early 2020s). Notes on the research overall: Collaborator samples came from the United States, Italy and Spain and covered acute and convalescent phases of COVID-19. The material from the prospective study consisted of cDNA or gDNA derived from T cells, B-cell-depleted T cells, or PBMCs. The dataset comprised deeply sampled blood TCRbeta repertoires from subjects exposed to, actively infected with, or recovered from COVID-19. The repertoires were made available in a free public database intended to serve as a resource for research on the immune response to SARS-CoV-2. Samples were obtained from the ongoing ImmuneRACE study (first 160 participants) and from some 1,200 subjects provided by 6 global collaborators. Nearly every sample came with metadata listing a de-identified subject ID, COVID-19 status, age in years and sex. Where available, HLA class I and class II types were taken from metadata supplied by the sample provider and were not determined by assay-based typing. On the study overall, not on this receptor specifically: The amount of clinical and demographic metadata varied by source and participant and was provided uncurated.

The immunoSEQ Assay, a bias-controlled multiplex PCR, was used to amplify TCRbeta CDR3 regions from genomic DNA. The paper's processing steps were these. The number of nucleated cells in each sample was estimated by amplification of reference gene primers within the assay. To quantify the absolute abundance of each unique TCRbeta CDR3 rearrangement, sequence reads were collapsed and filtered. For each sample, productive Simpson clonality was calculated by taking the square root of Simpson's diversity index across productive rearrangements. Here the immuneACCESS table is served through TCRdb, limited to in-frame sequences with V and J called. Missing clones are a known gap in these copies; in checked studies unresolved V genes cover under half, and the rest lacks a known reason. V and J calls and clone size are copied from that table; D and trimming were computed from the DNA. The sample data list roughly 570,000 clones, and about 89% of these were observed just once. Together, the top ten hold around 8% of the sample.

One collaborating source in Seattle enrolled patients while the patients were actively infected and followed the patients over time throughout the course of disease. Each collaborating institution followed its own protocols to collect whole blood in K2EDTA tubes. For TCRbeta analysis, collaborators shipped samples in one of three forms: frozen whole blood, isolated PBMCs, or DNA extracted from either of those sample types. The rearrangement joined TRBV19 to TRBJ1-1; no confident D gene assignment can be made. The sequence was collected from a woman aged 45-59 years with COVID-19, enrolled during active disease. The sample consisted of peripheral blood. Read as DNA, the sequence is TGTGCCAGTAGTATTCCAGGCCCGAACACTGAAGCTTTCTTT. This codes for CASSIPGPNTEAFF.